A selection of T cell receptor beta chains follows, all from one sample in a study of CD8 T cells in ankylosing spondylitis. TCRdb re-analysed the 5' RACE reads in MiXCR, keeping a single row per CDR3 protein. This repertoire shows about 390,000 distinct CDR3 sequences, 20% to 25% found once; its top ten account for about a sixth. Material: blood, either unsorted or a sorted T cell fraction (not recorded which). The receptors were sampled from a male donor with ankylosing spondylitis. CDR3s include the opening cysteine and the closing phenylalanine or tryptophan. The order of the fields is CDR3 DNA, CDR3 protein, D gene, J gene, CDR3 length, clone size, V gene. A D gene is named only where the DNA matches it firmly. Where a row states a size, it is once, few, many or the class of an expanded clone; other rows omit it.

DNA: TGTGCCAGCAGAGGGGGCGGGCAGGGCACAGATACGCAGTATTTT; CDR3: CASRGGGQGTDTQYF; D: TRBD1; J: TRBJ2-3; length: 15; size: NA; V: TRBV7-2
DNA: TGTGCCAGCAGCCAAACCCAGGGGGCTGAAGCTTTCTTT; CDR3: CASSQTQGAEAFF; D: TRBD1; J: TRBJ1-1; length: 13; size: few; V: TRBV7-8
DNA: TGTGCCAGCAGTTTAGGACTAGCGGCCCACAATGAGCAGTTCTTC; CDR3: CASSLGLAAHNEQFF; D: TRBD2; J: TRBJ2-1; length: 15; size: many; V: TRBV12-3/TRBV12-4
DNA: TGCAGTGCCCCGGGACGCATCACAGATACGCAGTATTTT; CDR3: CSAPGRITDTQYF; D: NA; J: TRBJ2-3; length: 13; size: NA; V: TRBV20-1
DNA: TGTGCCAGCAGCTTTGGGACAGGGAACACCGGGGAGCTGTTTTTT; CDR3: CASSFGTGNTGELFF; D: TRBD1; J: TRBJ2-2; length: 15; size: many; V: TRBV5-6
DNA: TGTGCCAGCAGCCGAGCTAGCGACTACGAGCAGTACTTC; CDR3: CASSRASDYEQYF; D: NA; J: TRBJ2-7; length: 13; size: NA; V: TRBV3-1
DNA: TGCAGCGTGGCCGGGACTAGCGGCTCCTACGAGCAGTACTTC; CDR3: CSVAGTSGSYEQYF; D: TRBD2; J: TRBJ2-7; length: 14; size: few; V: TRBV29-1
DNA: TGTGCCACCTCCACGATACAAGAGCCCCTAGATAGCAATCAGCCCCAGCATTTT; CDR3: CATSTIQEPLDSNQPQHF; D: NA; J: TRBJ1-5; length: 18; size: NA; V: TRBV6-4
DNA: TGTGCCAGCAGCGTGATGGCGGGAGGCCTCGGTGAGCAGTTCTTC; CDR3: CASSVMAGGLGEQFF; D: TRBD2; J: TRBJ2-1; length: 15; size: few; V: TRBV9
DNA: TGTGCCAGCAGTGAACAGCGGGAGTCCGATACGCAGTATTTT; CDR3: CASSEQRESDTQYF; D: TRBD2; J: TRBJ2-3; length: 14; size: NA; V: TRBV6-1
DNA: TGCGCCAGCAGCTCACTAGCGGGAGGCACCTACGAGCAGTACTTC; CDR3: CASSSLAGGTYEQYF; D: TRBD2; J: TRBJ2-7; length: 15; size: few; V: TRBV5-1
DNA: TGTGCCAGCAGTCTGGGACTAGCGGGAGTCGGGGAGCTGTTTTTT; CDR3: CASSLGLAGVGELFF; D: TRBD2; J: TRBJ2-2; length: 15; size: few; V: TRBV12-3/TRBV12-4
DNA: TGCGCCAGCAGCAGGACAGGGAGGAACACTGAAGCTTTCTTT; CDR3: CASSRTGRNTEAFF; D: TRBD1; J: TRBJ1-1; length: 14; size: few; V: TRBV12-3/TRBV12-4
DNA: TGCAGTGCTAGAGATCAGGGCTCCTCAATCTACGAGCAGTACTTC; CDR3: CSARDQGSSIYEQYF; D: NA; J: TRBJ2-7; length: 15; size: NA; V: TRBV20-1
DNA: TGCAGTGCACCGGGACAGGAGTTTGGCTACACCTTC; CDR3: CSAPGQEFGYTF; D: TRBD1; J: TRBJ1-2; length: 12; size: few; V: TRBV20-1
DNA: TGTGCCAGCAGCTTAGTTCAGGGTAAGGCCTCCTACAATGAGCAGTTCTTC; CDR3: CASSLVQGKASYNEQFF; D: NA; J: TRBJ2-1; length: 17; size: NA; V: TRBV7-2
DNA: TGTGCCAGCACCTGGTGGGTGAGCGGGGGGTACAATGAGCAGTTCTTC; CDR3: CASTWWVSGGYNEQFF; D: TRBD2; J: TRBJ2-1; length: 16; size: NA; V: TRBV7-9
DNA: TGCGCCAGCAGCCCGGGACAGTACTCCTACGAGCAGTACTTC; CDR3: CASSPGQYSYEQYF; D: TRBD1; J: TRBJ2-7; length: 14; size: NA; V: TRBV5-1
DNA: TGTGCCAGTAGGCAACTAGCGGGAGGCTACAATGAGCAGTTCTTC; CDR3: CASRQLAGGYNEQFF; D: TRBD2; J: TRBJ2-1; length: 15; size: few; V: TRBV19
DNA: TGCAGCGCTGGGACTAGCGGGTCTGTTTTCAGCGAGCAGTACTTC; CDR3: CSAGTSGSVFSEQYF; D: TRBD2; J: TRBJ2-7; length: 15; size: NA; V: TRBV29-1
DNA: TGTGCCAGCAGTTTACTCTCTAACACCGGGGAGCTGTTTTTT; CDR3: CASSLLSNTGELFF; D: NA; J: TRBJ2-2; length: 14; size: NA; V: TRBV12-3/TRBV12-4
DNA: TGTGCCATCAGTGTTGGGGGGCTCGAAGAAAAACTGTTTTTT; CDR3: CAISVGGLEEKLFF; D: NA; J: TRBJ1-4; length: 14; size: few; V: TRBV10-3
DNA: TGTGCCAGCACCTTAGCGGGATACTACAATGAGCAGTTCTTC; CDR3: CASTLAGYYNEQFF; D: TRBD2; J: TRBJ2-1; length: 14; size: NA; V: TRBV28
DNA: TGTGCCAGCAGTTTACTAACCGACGGGGGTCGGGGAGGTACGCAGTATTTT; CDR3: CASSLLTDGGRGGTQYF; D: NA; J: TRBJ2-3; length: 17; size: few; V: TRBV28
DNA: TGTGCCAGCAGTTTAGGGGGGCCCCCGAACACCGGGGAGCTGTTTTTT; CDR3: CASSLGGPPNTGELFF; D: NA; J: TRBJ2-2; length: 16; size: NA; V: TRBV27
DNA: TGTGCCAGCAGCCCAGGGGACAGGGGGTACGAGCAGTACTTC; CDR3: CASSPGDRGYEQYF; D: TRBD1; J: TRBJ2-7; length: 14; size: NA; V: TRBV9
DNA: TGTGCCAGCAGTCCTCCGGGGACTAGCGGGAGAAATGAGCAGTTCTTC; CDR3: CASSPPGTSGRNEQFF; D: TRBD2; J: TRBJ2-1; length: 16; size: many; V: TRBV28
DNA: TGTGCCAGCAGCCAATTCCCGACCAGCGCCAGCCCCTACAATGAGCAGTTCTTC; CDR3: CASSQFPTSASPYNEQFF; D: NA; J: TRBJ2-1; length: 18; size: NA; V: TRBV11-1
DNA: TGTGCCAGCAGTTTACAAATGGGAGGGAATGAAAAACTGTTTTTT; CDR3: CASSLQMGGNEKLFF; D: NA; J: TRBJ1-4; length: 15; size: few; V: TRBV12-3/TRBV12-4
DNA: TGTGCCAGCAGAAAGGATAACCTTGACAACAATGAGCAGTTCTTC; CDR3: CASRKDNLDNNEQFF; D: NA; J: TRBJ2-1; length: 15; size: many; V: TRBV6-2/TRBV6-3
DNA: TGTGCCAGCAGTACGCATGAGGCAGATACGCAGTATTTT; CDR3: CASSTHEADTQYF; D: NA; J: TRBJ2-3; length: 13; size: NA; V: TRBV12-3/TRBV12-4
DNA: TGTGCCAGCAGCTTCTCAGGGGCTGTCCCCACAGATACGCAGTATTTT; CDR3: CASSFSGAVPTDTQYF; D: NA; J: TRBJ2-3; length: 16; size: few; V: TRBV11-2
DNA: TGTGCCAGCAGCCAAGAAGGAAAAACCGGGACTAGCCCTAATGAGCAGTTCTTC; CDR3: CASSQEGKTGTSPNEQFF; D: TRBD2; J: TRBJ2-1; length: 18; size: few; V: TRBV3-1
DNA: TGTGCCAGCAGCCAATCCCAGCCATGGGACACTGAAGCTTTCTTT; CDR3: CASSQSQPWDTEAFF; D: NA; J: TRBJ1-1; length: 15; size: NA; V: TRBV16
DNA: TGCGCCAGCAGCGGAAGGACAGGGCGGGAGACCCAGTACTTC; CDR3: CASSGRTGRETQYF; D: TRBD1; J: TRBJ2-5; length: 14; size: few; V: TRBV5-1
DNA: TGTGCCAGCAGCGGACCCCGAGGGTCTGGAAACACCATATATTTT; CDR3: CASSGPRGSGNTIYF; D: NA; J: TRBJ1-3; length: 15; size: few; V: TRBV9
DNA: TGCAGCGTCGGACCGAGCTCTGGAAACACCATATATTTT; CDR3: CSVGPSSGNTIYF; D: NA; J: TRBJ1-3; length: 13; size: few; V: TRBV29-1
DNA: TGTGCCAGCAGCCAAAAACCTCTTTCCTACGAGCAGTACTTC; CDR3: CASSQKPLSYEQYF; D: NA; J: TRBJ2-7; length: 14; size: NA; V: TRBV3-1
DNA: TGCGCCAGCAGCAACAAAAGCTCCTACAATGAGCAGTTCTTC; CDR3: CASSNKSSYNEQFF; D: NA; J: TRBJ2-1; length: 14; size: NA; V: TRBV5-1
DNA: TGTGCCACCAAAGGGCACGTTAGCACAGATACGCAGTATTTT; CDR3: CATKGHVSTDTQYF; D: NA; J: TRBJ2-3; length: 14; size: few; V: TRBV15
DNA: TGTGCCAGCTCACCGGTGGCGGGGAGAGAGACCCAGTACTTC; CDR3: CASSPVAGRETQYF; D: NA; J: TRBJ2-5; length: 14; size: NA; V: TRBV18
DNA: TGTGCCAGTACCGGGACGGTAGATAATTCACCCCTCCACTTT; CDR3: CASTGTVDNSPLHF; D: NA; J: TRBJ1-6; length: 14; size: few; V: TRBV19
DNA: TGTGCCAGCAGCCAGCGCGTCGGGTACGGGAATAACAATGAGCAGTTCTTC; CDR3: CASSQRVGYGNNNEQFF; D: NA; J: TRBJ2-1; length: 17; size: few; V: TRBV4-2
DNA: TGTGCCAGCAGCTTAGATGGGCGGGAGGGAGAGACCCAGTACTTC; CDR3: CASSLDGREGETQYF; D: TRBD2; J: TRBJ2-5; length: 15; size: NA; V: TRBV11-3
DNA: TGCAGCGCACCCGGACAGGGAAACTATGGCTACACCTTC; CDR3: CSAPGQGNYGYTF; D: TRBD1; J: TRBJ1-2; length: 13; size: NA; V: TRBV20-1
DNA: TGCGCCAGCAGCTTTTCCTTTAGCGGGAGTTTAAATGAGCAGTTCTTC; CDR3: CASSFSFSGSLNEQFF; D: TRBD2; J: TRBJ2-1; length: 16; size: NA; V: TRBV5-1
DNA: TGCAGTGCTAGAGATCCACAGGGGACAGGTTCACCCCTCCACTTT; CDR3: CSARDPQGTGSPLHF; D: TRBD1; J: TRBJ1-6; length: 15; size: NA; V: TRBV20-1
DNA: TGTGCCAGCAGCTTTCAGGGGGCCGGGGAGCTGTTTTTT; CDR3: CASSFQGAGELFF; D: TRBD1; J: TRBJ2-2; length: 13; size: NA; V: TRBV7-2
DNA: TGTGCCAGCAGTCTTAGCGGGAGGGGTAGCACCGGGGAGCTGTTTTTT; CDR3: CASSLSGRGSTGELFF; D: TRBD2; J: TRBJ2-2; length: 16; size: NA; V: TRBV7-8
DNA: TGTGCCAGCAGTCCGTCGGCAGGGCTTGTCGGGGAGCTGTTTTTT; CDR3: CASSPSAGLVGELFF; D: NA; J: TRBJ2-2; length: 15; size: many; V: TRBV12-3/TRBV12-4
DNA: TGTGCCAGCAGTCTACAGGCCCCCGACACCGGGGAGCTGTTTTTT; CDR3: CASSLQAPDTGELFF; D: NA; J: TRBJ2-2; length: 15; size: NA; V: TRBV2
DNA: TGCAGTGCCAGTGGAAGCGGGAGGGCCTCGGGAAATGAGCAGTTCTTC; CDR3: CSASGSGRASGNEQFF; D: TRBD2; J: TRBJ2-1; length: 16; size: NA; V: TRBV20-1
DNA: TGTGCCACCAGCAGAGTTGCAGACTCCACCTACGAGCAGTACTTC; CDR3: CATSRVADSTYEQYF; D: NA; J: TRBJ2-7; length: 15; size: NA; V: TRBV15
DNA: TGTGCCAGCTCACCGTACAGGGCCGTCCAAGAGACCCAGTACTTC; CDR3: CASSPYRAVQETQYF; D: NA; J: TRBJ2-5; length: 15; size: few; V: TRBV18